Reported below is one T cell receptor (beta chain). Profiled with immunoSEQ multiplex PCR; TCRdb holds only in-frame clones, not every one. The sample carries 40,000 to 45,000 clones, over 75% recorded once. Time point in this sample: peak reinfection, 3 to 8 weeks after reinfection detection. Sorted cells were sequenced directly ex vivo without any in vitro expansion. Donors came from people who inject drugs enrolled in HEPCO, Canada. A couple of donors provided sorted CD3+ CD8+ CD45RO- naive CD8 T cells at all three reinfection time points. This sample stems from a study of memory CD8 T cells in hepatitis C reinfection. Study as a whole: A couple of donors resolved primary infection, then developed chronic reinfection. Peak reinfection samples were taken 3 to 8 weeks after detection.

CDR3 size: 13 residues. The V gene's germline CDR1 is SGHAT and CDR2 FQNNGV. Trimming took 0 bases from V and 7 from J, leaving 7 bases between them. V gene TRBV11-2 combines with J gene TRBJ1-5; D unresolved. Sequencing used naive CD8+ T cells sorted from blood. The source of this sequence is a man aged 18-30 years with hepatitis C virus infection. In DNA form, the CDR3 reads TGTGCCAGCAGCTTAGATCTCGGGCAGCCCCAGCATTTT. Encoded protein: CASSLDLGQPQHF.